This passage covers 26 T cell receptor beta chains from one sample sequenced in a study of T cell clonality in common variable immunodeficiency. Assay: immunoSEQ multiplex PCR; the TCRdb copy retains only in-frame clones and omits some. The sample presents some 53,000 clones, none singletons. The sample comprised peripheral blood mononuclear cells. These receptors were obtained from a person aged 18 to 75 in good health.

This clone appeared many times. The missing CDR3 end, 3 residues past where the read stops, is filled in from the germline J gene. The rearrangement uses TRBV7-3 and TRBJ1-2, with 7 bases matching TRBD1. Germline V gene lookup returns CDR1 SGHTA and CDR2 FQGTGA. The CDR3 contains 19 residues. V trimming: 1 base; J trimming: 6 bases; junction bases outside the gene matches: 20. The CDR3 sequence is CASSLRGGQLLVDSDGYTF. The covered CDR3 bases are TGTGCCAGCAGCTTAAGAGGGGGACAGCTTCTCGTCGATTCCGATGGC.

This clone was found many times. The DNA ends 3 residues before the CDR3 does, and the rest of the CDR3 is filled in from the germline J gene. The J gene is TRBJ1-1, the V gene TRBV18; TRBD1 aligns across 7 bases. The CDR3 extends over 15 amino acids. Trimming cost V 4 bases and J 0 bases; bases outside gene matches: 5. The V gene's germline CDR1 is KGHSH and CDR2 LQKENI. CDR3 sequence: CASSRGTDLNTEAFF. CDR3 bases read: TGTGCCAGCTCACGGGGGACAGACCTGAACACTGAA.

In this sample, this clone turned up many times. This CDR3 is CASSLGQTNEKLFF. The sequenced CDR3 bases are TGCGCCAGCAGCCTCGGACAAACTAATGAAAAG. V gene TRBV5-1 combines with J gene TRBJ2-2, with a possible D match to TRBD1 (5 bases). The read terminates 3 residues before the CDR3 end, so the remaining end is supplied by the germline J gene. The CDR3 covers 14 residues. Germline loops: CDR1 SGHRS, CDR2 YFSETQ.

This clone was detected only a few times. The sequence runs out 3 residues before the end of the CDR3; the remainder is reconstructed from the germline J gene. J is TRBJ1-2 and V is TRBV20-1; the D gene is possibly TRBD1 (6 bases). V dropped 5 bases and J dropped 4 bases, with 20 bases sitting between them. The CDR3 spans 15 residues. CDR1 is DFQATT and CDR2 is SNEGSKA in the germline V gene (reference sequence). The CDR3 DNA, read in part, is TGCAGTGCTCCAAAGGGGGGGGAAAGGACCTATGGC. Translated, it gives CSAPKGGERTYG. The whole CDR3 region reads CSAPKGGERTYGYTF.

This clone was recorded many times. The sequence runs out 3 residues before the end of the CDR3; the remainder is reconstructed from the germline J gene. The V and J genes are TRBV18 and TRBJ1-2, with TRBD1 matching 8 bases. The CDR3 has 14 residues. J gave up 5 bases and V 3 bases, and 5 bases lay outside the gene matches. Germline V gene lookup returns CDR1 KGHSH and CDR2 LQKENI. The CDR3 reads CASSPGTGGYGYTF. Incomplete CDR3 DNA: TGTGCCAGCTCACCGGGCACAGGGGGTTATGGC.

This clone was seen repeatedly, ten times or more. The CDR3 extends 3 residues past the end of the read, so its final part is completed from the germline J gene. The V gene is TRBV20-1, the J gene TRBJ2-1; possibly TRBD2 for D (5 bases). Between the trimmed V and J ends, which lost 0 bases and 6 bases, there was a span of 15 bases. CDR3 length equals 15 residues. Germline CDR1 reads DFQATT; CDR2 reads SNEGSKA (reference sequence). The DNA read from the CDR3 is TGCAGTGCTAGAGATTTGCGGGCTATGCTCAATGAG. This codes for CSARDLRAMLNE. The whole CDR3 protein is CSARDLRAMLNEQFF.

This clone was seen at least ten times. The read stops 3 residues short of the end of the CDR3; the missing end is completed from the germline J gene. The gene calls are TRBV30 and TRBJ2-1, with D tentatively TRBD2 (5 bases). CDR1 and CDR2 from the germline V gene are GTSNPN and SVGIG (reference sequence). This CDR3 comprises 11 residues. Trimming shortened V by 8 bases and J by 3 bases, and 8 bases separated the two germline ends. The CDR3 sequence: CARGFYNEQFF. The DNA read from the CDR3 is TGTGCCCGAGGGTTCTACAATGAG.

This clone has a count of ten or more. The sequenced fragment ends 3 residues before the CDR3 boundary, so the rest is inferred from the germline J gene. The rearrangement links TRBV30 to TRBJ1-4; unclear D gene. The CDR3 totals 13 residues. Germline CDR1 reads GTSNPN; CDR2 reads SVGIG (reference sequence). V was trimmed by 4 bases and J by 8 bases, leaving 14 bases between them. The DNA read from the CDR3 is TGTGCCTGGAACCGCCGTAGCGGGGAAAAA. It encodes CAWNRRSGEK. The entire CDR3 is CAWNRRSGEKLFF.

This clone was seen repeatedly, ten times or more. The CDR3 here is CASSALAGAYNEQFF. The CDR3 bases that were read are TGCGCCAGCAGCGCCCTAGCGGGGGCGTACAATGAG. The chain uses TRBV5-1 and TRBJ2-1; 10 bases are shared with TRBD2. With the read ending 3 residues before the CDR3 end, the germline J gene is used to fill in that end. Losses at the gene ends were 4 bases for V and 4 bases for J; bases not matched to a gene: 5. Germline V CDR1 and CDR2: SGHRS, YFSETQ. The CDR3 has 15 amino acids.

This clone was detected ten times or more. The read terminates 3 residues before the CDR3 end, so the remaining end is supplied by the germline J gene. V is TRBV7-6 and J is TRBJ2-3; 15 nucleotides agree with TRBD2. Per the germline V gene, CDR1 is SGHVS and CDR2 is FNYEAQ. This CDR3 spans 18 amino acids. The J segment lost 1 base and the V segment lost 4 bases, leaving 6 bases of the junction unmatched. Partial CDR3 DNA: TGTGCCAGCAGCTCCCCGGGACTAGCGGGAGGAGGCACAGATACG. This gives the protein CASSSPGLAGGGTDT. In full, the CDR3 reads CASSSPGLAGGGTDTQYF. Full variable domain (remainder filled in from reference TRBV7-6 and TRBJ2-3): GAGVSQSPRYKVTKRGQDVALRCDPISGHVSLYWYRQALGQGPEFLTYFNYEAQQDKSGLPNDRFSAERPEGSISTLTIQRTEQRDSAMYRCASSSPGLAGGGTDTQYFGPGTRLTVL.

This clone has a count of ten or more. The read terminates 3 residues before the CDR3 end, so the remaining end is supplied by the germline J gene. The chain couples TRBV12-3 or TRBV12-4 to TRBJ2-1; maybe TRBD1 (5 bases). V lost 6 bases and J lost 4, with 10 bases in between. This CDR3 comprises 13 residues. Partial CDR3 DNA: TGTGCCAGCAGACTTACAGGTTACAATGAG. It encodes CASRLTGYNE. In full, the CDR3 is CASRLTGYNEQFF.

In this sample, this clone turned up many times. The read terminates 3 residues before the CDR3 end, so the remaining end is supplied by the germline J gene. J is TRBJ2-1 and V is TRBV5-1, with 11 bases aligning to TRBD2. This CDR3 is built from 15 residues. The ends lost 4 bases at V and 4 bases at J; junction bases unmatched: 4. Germline V lookup: CDR1 SGHRS, CDR2 YFSETQ. The covered CDR3 bases are TGCGCCAGCAGCAGGGGACTAGCGGATTACAATGAG. It specifies CASSRGLADYNE. The whole CDR3 is CASSRGLADYNEQFF.

In the case of this clone: The read ends 3 residues early relative to the CDR3; the germline J gene fills the gap. This chain links TRBV11-1 with TRBJ2-3, with a tentative D call TRBD2 (5 bases). The CDR3 sequence is 13 residues long. Germline V gene lookup returns CDR1 SGHAT and CDR2 FQDESV (reference sequence). CDR3 in amino acids: CASSSDFQETQYF. The CDR3 DNA, read in part, is TGTGCCAGCAGCTCGGACTTCCAAGAGACG.

At least ten counts were recorded for this clone. The read stops 3 residues short of the end of the CDR3; the missing end is completed from the germline J gene. The gene calls are TRBV20-1 and TRBJ2-3; 12 nucleotides match TRBD2. Germline V gene data show CDR1 as DFQATT and CDR2 as SNEGSKA (reference sequence). This CDR3 region has 16 residues. Losses at the gene ends were 6 bases for V and 2 bases for J; bases not matched to a gene: 9. CDR3 sequence reads: CSAGGLAGFITDTQYF. The CDR3 DNA, read in part, is TGCAGTGCCGGAGGACTAGCGGGATTTATCACAGATACG.

This clone was observed many times. The read ends 3 residues shy of where the CDR3 ends; the end is completed using the germline J gene. The chain has TRBV30 and TRBJ1-2; a possible D gene is TRBD1 (6 bases). Trimming took 5 bases from V and 5 from J, leaving 15 bases between them. Germline CDR1 is GTSNPN and CDR2 is SVGIG (reference sequence). The CDR3 is 13 residues long. CDR3 DNA (partial): TGTGCCTGGTCAGTCAGGGGCGGTTATGGC. It encodes CAWSVRGGYG. The whole CDR3 protein reads CAWSVRGGYGYTF.

At least ten counts were recorded for this clone. The read is 3 residues too short to cover the CDR3 end, so that end is filled in from the germline J gene. The chain recombines TRBV5-1 with TRBJ2-3; the D is unclear. Germline loops: CDR1 SGHRS, CDR2 YFSETQ. This CDR3 has 12 residues. V was trimmed by 0 bases and J by 6 bases, leaving 5 bases between them. The CDR3 spells CASSLVSDTQYF. The CDR3 bases that were read are TGCGCCAGCAGCTTGGTCTCGGATACG.

Concerning this clone: The CDR3 is cut off 3 residues early in the read; its end comes from the germline J gene. The chain uses TRBV10-2 and TRBJ2-7; 9 bases map to TRBD2. Germline values: CDR1 WSHSY, CDR2 SAAADI. The V segment lost 2 bases and the J segment 4 bases; nucleotides outside the gene matches: 6. This CDR3 is 15 amino acids long. The sequenced CDR3 bases are TGCGCCAGCAGTGAGGGATTAGCGGGAGTTTACGAG. It translates to CASSEGLAGVYE. The CDR3 in its entirety is CASSEGLAGVYEQYF.

At least ten counts were recorded for this clone. The read ends 3 residues shy of where the CDR3 ends; the end is completed using the germline J gene. This chain links TRBV19 with TRBJ1-1; D is unresolved. This CDR3 has 12 residues. Germline CDR1 and CDR2: LNHDA and SQIVND (reference sequence). Here the CDR3 reads CASSFALRGAFF. The part of the CDR3 DNA that was read is TGTGCCAGTAGTTTTGCCCTGAGAGGA.

A few counts support this clone. Read sequence stops 3 residues before the CDR3 end, and the germline J gene provides the missing end. The V call is TRBV30, the J call TRBJ1-1; no reliable D call. V was clipped by 2 bases and J by 2 bases, with 12 bases between them. CDR3 size: 14 residues. In germline, CDR1 is GTSNPN, CDR2 SVGIG (reference sequence). The CDR3 sequence: CAWSMGRSNTEAFF. The covered CDR3 bases are TGTGCCTGGAGTATGGGCAGAAGTAACACTGAA.

There are many counts of this clone. The CDR3 is cut off 3 residues early in the read; its end comes from the germline J gene. The chain is built from TRBV15 and TRBJ2-7, with 11 bases identical to TRBD2. J was trimmed by 2 bases and V by 3 bases; bases with no gene match: 6. Germline loops: CDR1 LNHNV, CDR2 YYDKDF (reference sequence). CDR3 length: 16 residues. Incomplete CDR3 DNA: TGTGCCACCAGCAGGGGTACTAGCGGGAGTACCTACGAG. Its translation is CATSRGTSGSTYE. The CDR3 as a whole reads CATSRGTSGSTYEQYF.

In this sample, this clone turned up many times. The read ends 3 residues before the CDR3 terminus; that terminus is restored from the germline J gene. This chain connects TRBV7-2 to TRBJ1-4, with D unresolved. The CDR3 extends over 15 amino acids. The ends were cut back, 5 bases at V and 7 bases at J, with 17 bases in the middle. Germline CDR1 is SGHTA and CDR2 is FQGNSA. CDR3 loop: CASSARNRVGEKLFF. CDR3 DNA (partial): TGTGCCAGCAGCGCCCGCAATCGGGTGGGTGAAAAA.

This clone was observed a few times. The sequenced fragment ends 3 residues before the CDR3 boundary, so the rest is inferred from the germline J gene. This chain uses TRBV2 with TRBJ1-5; a possible D gene is TRBD1 (5 bases). V shed 7 bases and J shed 3 bases, with 16 bases lying between them. Germline V gene lookup returns CDR1 SNHLY and CDR2 FYNNEI. The CDR3 contains 15 residues. CDR3 DNA (partial): TGTGCCAGCACCAGGGAGAGGGGCCTCAATCAGCCC. The encoded protein is CASTRERGLNQP. The full-length CDR3 reads as CASTRERGLNQPQHF.

This clone was counted ten times or more. The CDR3 goes on 3 residues after the read ends, and that part is filled in from the germline J gene. The chain uses TRBV30 and TRBJ1-5; 7 nucleotides align to TRBD1. CDR3 length: 14 amino acids. Germline V CDR1 and CDR2: GTSNPN, SVGIG (reference sequence). J lost 6 bases, V lost 0 bases, and 5 bases had no gene match. The CDR3: CAWSVQGGLQPQHF. The sequenced part of the CDR3 DNA is TGTGCCTGGAGTGTACAAGGGGGCCTTCAGCCC.

This clone was seen many times. The CDR3 goes on 3 residues after the read ends, and that part is filled in from the germline J gene. This sequence joins TRBV7-9 and TRBJ2-7; D is uncertain. The CDR3 has 14 residues. Trimming removed 0 bases from V and 4 bases from J, with 10 bases in between. The germline CDR1 and CDR2 sequences are SEHNR and FQNEAQ (reference sequence). The part of the CDR3 DNA that was read is TGTGCCAGCAGCTTAGCCTTGGCAAAATACGAG. The encoded protein is CASSLALAKYE. Given in full, the CDR3 is CASSLALAKYEQYF. Full variable domain (missing parts from reference TRBV7-9 and TRBJ2-7): DTGVSQNPRHKITKRGQNVTFRCDPISEHNRLYWYRQTLGQGPEFLTYFQNEAQLEKSRLLSDRFSAERPKGSFSTLEIQRTEQGDSAMYLCASSLALAKYEQYFGPGTRLTVT.

This clone was seen repeatedly, ten times or more. The read ends 3 residues shy of where the CDR3 ends; the end is completed using the germline J gene. This sequence joins TRBV2 and TRBJ2-3, with D perhaps TRBD1 or TRBD2 (7 bases each). This CDR3 has 15 amino acids. Trimming cost V 8 bases and J 3 bases, with 18 bases left between them. Germline-derived CDR1 and CDR2 are SNHLY and FYNNEI. The part of the CDR3 DNA that was read is TGTGCCAGCGGACAGGACGGGAGGAGAACAGATACG. Amino acid sequence: CASGQDGRRTDT. The CDR3 in its entirety is CASGQDGRRTDTQYF.

In its sample, this clone was seen many times. The CDR3 is cut off 3 residues early in the read; its end comes from the germline J gene. The chain is built from TRBV7-2 and TRBJ2-5; 9 positions match TRBD2. Germline values: CDR1 SGHTA, CDR2 FQGNSA. The CDR3 is made up of 15 amino acids. Trimming took 0 bases from V and 5 from J; bases not matched to a gene: 4. Partial CDR3 DNA: TGTGCCAGCAGCTTAGCGGCGGGAGGGGGTGAGACC. It encodes CASSLAAGGGET. The complete CDR3 sequence is CASSLAAGGGETQYF.